Sequencing of this T cell receptor (beta chain) was carried out in a study of CD8 T cells in Susac syndrome. Blood CD8+ and CD4+ T cells underwent high-throughput TCR beta sequencing. Negative isolation was used for CD8+ and CD4+ T cells, and FACS enrichment was applied to TEMRA cells. When the RNA was reverse transcribed, random hexamers were used with an input of roughly 0.45 to 1 ug. immunoSEQ multiplex PCR amplified TCR beta CDR3 across 54 Vbeta, 13 Jbeta. TCRdb re-called the immunoSEQ multiplex PCR reads with MiXCR, one entry per CDR3 protein. The sample lists about 190,000 distinct CDR3 sequences; 90% to 96% were seen once. CDR1 is ENHRY, CDR2 SYGVKD, per germline. Trimming at V came to 6 bases and at J to 8 bases, leaving 8 bases not matched to a gene. This CDR3 has 15 amino acids.

The sample taken for sequencing was CD4+ T cells from PBMCs. The source is a human donor with Susac syndrome. The chain is built from TRBV10-3 and TRBJ2-1; 12 bases align to TRBD2. CDR3 in amino acids: CAIRTTSGGRDEQFF. The CDR3, as DNA: TGTGCCATCAGGACGACTAGCGGGGGAAGAGATGAGCAGTTCTTC.